A single T cell receptor (beta chain) is shown here with its context. This record belongs to a study of shared clonotypes between healthy human individuals. The length of the CDR3 is 13 residues. Per the germline V gene, CDR1 is ENHRY and CDR2 is SYGVKD. V gave up 11 bases and J gave up 1 base, with 12 bases separating them. Sequenced by immunoSEQ multiplex PCR; TCRdb stores in-frame clones only, minus some. Of roughly 1,000,000 clones in the sample, around 78% were seen once. The rearrangement links TRBV10-3 to TRBJ1-5; D is undetermined. The specimen was memory CD4+ T cells from PBMCs. Subset denoted: CD45RA-negative fraction. The TCR comes from a man aged 18 to 35 in good health. Some clones in this sample may be carry-over from other donors' samples. CDR3 bases: TGTGCCCTCGCCGCTGGAAGCAATCAGCCCCAGCATTTT. Amino acid sequence: CALAAGSNQPQHF.